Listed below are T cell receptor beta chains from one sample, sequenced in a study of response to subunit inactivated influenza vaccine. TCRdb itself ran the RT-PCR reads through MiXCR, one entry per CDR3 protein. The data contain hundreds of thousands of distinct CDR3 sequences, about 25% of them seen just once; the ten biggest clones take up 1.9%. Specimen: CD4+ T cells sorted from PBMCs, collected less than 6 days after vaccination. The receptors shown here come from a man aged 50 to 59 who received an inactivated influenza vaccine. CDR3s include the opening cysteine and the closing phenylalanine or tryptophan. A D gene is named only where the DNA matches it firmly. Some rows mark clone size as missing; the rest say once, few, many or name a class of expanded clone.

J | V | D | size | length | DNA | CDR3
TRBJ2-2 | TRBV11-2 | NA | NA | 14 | TGTGCCAGCAGCTTAGAAGGTTATGGCGGGGAGCTGTTTTTT | CASSLEGYGGELFF
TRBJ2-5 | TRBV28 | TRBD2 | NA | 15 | TGTGCCAGCAGTTTACCCCTAGCGGGGGGGGGGACCCAGTACTTC | CASSLPLAGGGTQYF
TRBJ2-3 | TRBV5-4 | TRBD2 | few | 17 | TGTGCCAGCAGCTTACGGACTAGCGGGGCAAGCACAGATACGCAGTATTTT | CASSLRTSGASTDTQYF
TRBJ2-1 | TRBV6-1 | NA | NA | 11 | TGTGCCAGCAGTGAAGAGGACTTGCAGTTCTTC | CASSEEDLQFF
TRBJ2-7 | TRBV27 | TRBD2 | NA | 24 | TGTGCCAGCAGTTTATCCGGTCAAGCCCCGGGACTAGCGGGAGCGACCCAAAGCTCCTACGAGCAGTACTTC | CASSLSGQAPGLAGATQSSYEQYF
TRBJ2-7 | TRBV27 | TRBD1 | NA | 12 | TGTGCCAGCAGACCGACAGGGGGCGTGCAGTACTTC | CASRPTGGVQYF
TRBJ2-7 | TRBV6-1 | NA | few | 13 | TGTGCCAGCAGTACGGTGGCTTCGGGGGAGCAGTACTTC | CASSTVASGEQYF
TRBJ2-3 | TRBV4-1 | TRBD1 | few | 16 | TGCGCCAGCAGCCAAGTGGGGTACAGGGGTGGAGATACGCAGTATTTT | CASSQVGYRGGDTQYF
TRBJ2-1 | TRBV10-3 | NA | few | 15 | TGTGCCATCAGTGACGGGGTCCGGTCTTGGAATGAGCAGTTCTTC | CAISDGVRSWNEQFF
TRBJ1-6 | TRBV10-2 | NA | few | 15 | TGCGCCAGCAGTGACCCCGGGCATATGGGTTCACCCCTCCACTTT | CASSDPGHMGSPLHF
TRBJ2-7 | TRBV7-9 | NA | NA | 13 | TGTGCCAGCAGCTTACTAGAGGTGGGGGAGCAGTACTTC | CASSLLEVGEQYF
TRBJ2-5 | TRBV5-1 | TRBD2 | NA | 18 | TGCGCCAGCAGCTACGGTCTCGAGCCGACTAGCGGGAGAGAGACCCAGTACTTC | CASSYGLEPTSGRETQYF
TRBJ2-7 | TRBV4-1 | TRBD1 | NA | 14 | TGCGCCAGCAGCCAAGGGGACAGAATCTACGAGCAGTACTTC | CASSQGDRIYEQYF
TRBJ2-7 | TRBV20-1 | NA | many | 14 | TGCAGTGCCAGCCTAGCGAGGAGCTCCTACGAGCAGTACTTC | CSASLARSSYEQYF
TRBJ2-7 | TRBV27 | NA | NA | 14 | TGTGCCAGCAGTTTATCTAGTCTCCTTTCCGAGCAGTACTTC | CASSLSSLLSEQYF
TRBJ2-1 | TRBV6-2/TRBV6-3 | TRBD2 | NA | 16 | TGTGCCAGCGACGGTCGGGGCGGGGGGATCTACAATGAGCAGTTCTTC | CASDGRGGGIYNEQFF
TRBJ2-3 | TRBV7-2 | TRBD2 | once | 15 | TGTGCCAGCAGCTTAGTAGCGGGAGGGTTAGATACGCAGTATTTT | CASSLVAGGLDTQYF
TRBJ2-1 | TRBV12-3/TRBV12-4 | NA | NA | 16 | TGTGCCAGCAGGGAGGCGGGGGCCAGCTCCTACAATGAGCAGTTCTTC | CASREAGASSYNEQFF
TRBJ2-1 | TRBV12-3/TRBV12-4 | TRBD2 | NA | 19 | TGTACCTGCAGTTTCGTGGGACTAGCGGGAGGGCCCGGCCTGAATGAGCAGTTCTTC | CTCSFVGLAGGPGLNEQFF
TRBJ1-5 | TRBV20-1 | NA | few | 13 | TGCAGTGCTAGACTGAGTAGCAATCAGCCCCAGCATTTT | CSARLSSNQPQHF
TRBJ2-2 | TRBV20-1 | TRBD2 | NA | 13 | TGCAGTGCCGCCGGGACTACCTCCGGGGAGCTGTTTTTT | CSAAGTTSGELFF
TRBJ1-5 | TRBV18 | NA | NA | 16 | TGTGCCAGCTCACCAAGTGGCAGGTTGGGCAATCAGCCCCAGCATTTT | CASSPSGRLGNQPQHF
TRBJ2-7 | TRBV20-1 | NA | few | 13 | TGCAGTGCTATTATGACGACGGCCTACGAGCAGTACTTC | CSAIMTTAYEQYF
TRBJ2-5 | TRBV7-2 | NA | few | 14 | TGTGCCAGCAGCTTAGAACAGCTGGCGACGGCCCAGTACTTC | CASSLEQLATAQYF
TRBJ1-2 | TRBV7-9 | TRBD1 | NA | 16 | TGTGCCAGCAGCTTAGCCCAGGACAGGGGACGTTATGGCTACACCTTC | CASSLAQDRGRYGYTF
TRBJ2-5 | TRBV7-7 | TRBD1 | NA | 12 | TGTGCTAGCGGCCAGGACAGGGCGACCCAGTACTTC | CASGQDRATQYF
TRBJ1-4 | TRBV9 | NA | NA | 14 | TGTGCCAGCAGCGTATGGGAGGGGAGTGAAAAACTGTTTTTT | CASSVWEGSEKLFF
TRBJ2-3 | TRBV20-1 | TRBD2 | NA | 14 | TGCAGTGCAAGACTAGCGGGGGGCCAAGATACGCAGTATTTT | CSARLAGGQDTQYF
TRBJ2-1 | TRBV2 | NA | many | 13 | TGTGCCAGCTCGCGCAATTCCTACAATGAGCAGTTCTTC | CASSRNSYNEQFF
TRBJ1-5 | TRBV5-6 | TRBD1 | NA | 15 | TGTGCCAGCAGCTTTACCGGGACAGCTAATCAGCCCCAGCATTTT | CASSFTGTANQPQHF
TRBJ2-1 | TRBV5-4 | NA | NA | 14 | TGTGCCAGCAGCCTTGGGGCTCACTACAATGAGCAGTTCTTC | CASSLGAHYNEQFF
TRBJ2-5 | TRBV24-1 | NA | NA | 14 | TGTGCCACCAGTGTGGCAGGGCCAGGGGAGACCCAGTACTTC | CATSVAGPGETQYF
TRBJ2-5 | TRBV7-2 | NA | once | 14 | TGTGCCAGCAGCTTAGATCTCGAGCCAGAGACCCAGTACTTC | CASSLDLEPETQYF
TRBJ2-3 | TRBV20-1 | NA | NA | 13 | TGCAGTCCTAGTGAAACTAGCTCAGATACGCAGTATTTT | CSPSETSSDTQYF
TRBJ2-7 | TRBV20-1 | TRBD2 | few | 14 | TGCAGTGCTAGTCCCGGGACTAGTTATTACGAGCAGTACTTC | CSASPGTSYYEQYF
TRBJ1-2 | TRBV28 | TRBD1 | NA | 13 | TGTGCCAGCCAGCGGACAGGGAACTATGGCTACACCTTC | CASQRTGNYGYTF
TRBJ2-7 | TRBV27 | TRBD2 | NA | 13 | TGTCCGGCAGGCGGGAGGGTGAAGTACGAGCAGTACTTC | CPAGGRVKYEQYF
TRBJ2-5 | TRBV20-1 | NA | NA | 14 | TGCAGTGCTAGAGCCCAGGGCATTCAAGAGACCCAGTACTTC | CSARAQGIQETQYF
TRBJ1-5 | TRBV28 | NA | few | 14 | TGTGCCAGCAGACGGACCAATCCAGGTCAGCCCCAGCATTTT | CASRRTNPGQPQHF
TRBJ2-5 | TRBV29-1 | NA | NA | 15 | TGCAGCGTTGAAGGTCATCTGGGGTACCAAGAGACCCAGTACTTC | CSVEGHLGYQETQYF
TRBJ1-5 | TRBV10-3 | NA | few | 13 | TGTGCCATCAGTGTCAGTCAGAATCAGCCCCAGCATTTT | CAISVSQNQPQHF
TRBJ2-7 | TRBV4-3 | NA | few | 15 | TGCGCCAGCAGCCAAGATTGGGACATCCCGGGGGAGCAGTACTTC | CASSQDWDIPGEQYF
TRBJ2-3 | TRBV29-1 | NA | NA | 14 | TGCAGCGTGGAACGACGGGAATACACAGATACGCAGTATTTT | CSVERREYTDTQYF
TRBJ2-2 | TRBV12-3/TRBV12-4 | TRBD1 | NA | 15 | TGTGCCAGCACTCGAGGGACAGGAGGCACCGGGGAGCTGTTTTTT | CASTRGTGGTGELFF
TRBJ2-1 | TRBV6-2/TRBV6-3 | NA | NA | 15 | TGTGCCAGCACCGTGGTCCCGGGACAATACAATGAGCAGTTCTTC | CASTVVPGQYNEQFF
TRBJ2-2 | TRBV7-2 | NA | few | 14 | TGTGCCAGCAGCTTAGTGGGCGGAAGCGGGGAGCTGTTTTTT | CASSLVGGSGELFF
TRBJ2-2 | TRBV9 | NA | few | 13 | TGTGCCAGCAGCGCCAGGGCCACCGGGGAGCTGTTTTTT | CASSARATGELFF
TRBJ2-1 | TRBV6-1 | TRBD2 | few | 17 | TGTGCCAGCAGCCTTCTAGCGGTCTGGGGTGGGGTGAATGAGCAGTTCTTC | CASSLLAVWGGVNEQFF
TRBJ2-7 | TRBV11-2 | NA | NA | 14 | TGTGCCAGCAGCCCCTTCGAGGGCAGCTACGAGCAGTACTTC | CASSPFEGSYEQYF
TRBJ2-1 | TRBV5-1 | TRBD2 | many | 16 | TGCGCCAGCAGCTTGTGGCGGGGGGGCTCCTACAATGAGCAGTTCTTC | CASSLWRGGSYNEQFF
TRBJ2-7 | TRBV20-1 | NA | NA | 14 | TGCAGTGCTATTCAACCGGGACTCTCCTACGAGCAGTACTTC | CSAIQPGLSYEQYF
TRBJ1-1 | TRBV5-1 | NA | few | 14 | TGCGCCAGCAGCTTGATCTCCCAGAACACTGAAGCTTTCTTT | CASSLISQNTEAFF
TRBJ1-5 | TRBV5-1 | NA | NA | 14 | TGCGCCAGCAGCTTGGGGGACAATAATCAGCCCCAGCATTTT | CASSLGDNNQPQHF
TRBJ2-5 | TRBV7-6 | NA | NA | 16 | TGTGCCAGCAGCCTCTCGCTAGGGCCAATTCAAGAGACCCAGTACTTC | CASSLSLGPIQETQYF
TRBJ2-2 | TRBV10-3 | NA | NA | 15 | TGTGCCATCAGTGAGAGGAGGGAGCAAAGCGGGGAGCTGTTTTTT | CAISERREQSGELFF
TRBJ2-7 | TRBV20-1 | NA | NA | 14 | TGCAGTGCTCCCATGAAAAGCGCAGACTACGAGCAGTACTTC | CSAPMKSADYEQYF
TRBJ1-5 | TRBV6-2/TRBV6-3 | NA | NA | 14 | TGTGCCAGCAGTTACGTGGGGAACCATCAGCCCCAGCATTTT | CASSYVGNHQPQHF
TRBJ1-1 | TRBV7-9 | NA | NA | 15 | TGTGCCAGCAGCTTAGGTTCAGGGGTTGACACTGAAGCTTTCTTT | CASSLGSGVDTEAFF
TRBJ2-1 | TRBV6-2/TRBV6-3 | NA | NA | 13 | TGTGCCAGCACCCAAGCGCTCCAGGTGGTGCAGTTCTTC | CASTQALQVVQFF